The 9 T cell receptor beta chains below were found in one sample sequenced in a study of blood T cells in healthy people across ages. PCR was performed a second time for about 7 to 11 cycles using a sample-barcoded 5' primer and a J-beta primer mix. MiXCR, applied by TCRdb to the 5' RACE reads, yields one record per CDR3 protein. This sample has approximately 730,000 distinct CDR3 sequences, with roughly 43% found just once. The source material was blood. These receptors originate from a woman aged 60-75 years in good health.

This clonotype was seen ten or more times. The chain links TRBV4-3 to TRBJ2-7; D remains unclear. Trimming cost V 1 base and J 6 bases, with 19 bases left between them. The germline CDR1 and CDR2 sequences are LGHNA and YSLEER. The CDR3 loop spans 16 amino acids. This chain's CDR3 is CASSQGYGPLLGEQYF. In nucleotides, the CDR3 is TGCGCCAGCAGCCAAGGTTACGGACCTCTTCTAGGCGAGCAGTACTTC.

Only one count was recorded for this clonotype. This chain links TRBV6-2 or TRBV6-3 with TRBJ1-5, with unresolved D. This CDR3 has 14 residues. The ends were cut back, 2 bases at V and 1 base at J, with 6 bases in the middle. From germline, CDR1 is MNHEY and CDR2 SVGEGT. The DNA for the CDR3 is TGTGCCAGCAGTTACGTGGGCAGCAATCAGCCCCAGCATTTT. Protein: CASSYVGSNQPQHF.

A remark on this clonotype: An end of the junction does not agree with germline; a read error may underlie this. This chain uses TRBV4-1 with TRBJ2-7; 8 bases line up with TRBD2. The CDR3 runs to 15 residues. Germline V gene lookup returns CDR1 MGHRA and CDR2 YSYEKL. The DNA of the CDR3 is TGCGCCAGCAGCCAAGATCGCGGGGGGTTCTACGACCAGTACTTC. Protein product: CASSQDRGGFYDQYF.

This clonotype was recorded a few times. The rearrangement uses TRBV3-1 and TRBJ2-3; D is possibly TRBD1 (5 bases). CDR3 length equals 15 residues. Trimming left V 1 base short and J 0 bases short, with 8 bases between. Germline V gene lookup returns CDR1 LGHDT and CDR2 YNNKEL (reference sequence). The CDR3 loop reads CASSQARASTDTQYF. In DNA, the CDR3 is TGTGCCAGCAGCCAAGCCAGGGCTAGCACAGATACGCAGTATTTT.

V gene TRBV24-1 combines with J gene TRBJ2-7; 10 bases fit TRBD1. Germline values: CDR1 KGHDR, CDR2 SFDVKD. This CDR3 spans 16 amino acids. Trimming took 3 bases from V and 7 from J; bases not matched to a gene: 11. This CDR3 reads CATSDKRDRGVDEQYF. CDR3 coding DNA: TGTGCCACCAGTGATAAACGGGACAGGGGTGTCGATGAGCAGTACTTC.

The CDR3, as DNA: TGTGCCACCAGTGACCCAGTGCTAGCGGCGACTAATGAGCAGTTCTTC. Protein: CATSDPVLAATNEQFF. This chain links TRBV24-1 with TRBJ2-1; TRBD2 agrees at 7 bases. This CDR3 comprises 16 residues. The junction had 12 bases not matched to a gene; V was cut back by 4 bases and J by 7 bases. CDR1 is KGHDR and CDR2 is SFDVKD in the germline V gene.

This clonotype was seen a few times. The chain employs TRBV6-2 or TRBV6-3 and TRBJ1-2, with D hard to call. The germline V gene encodes CDR1 MNHEY and CDR2 SVGEGT. With 6 bases removed from V and 2 bases from J, the gap between germline ends came to 10 bases. This CDR3 has 13 residues. The CDR3 sequence is CASRPGMNYGYTF. The DNA for the CDR3 is TGTGCCAGCAGGCCCGGTATGAACTATGGCTACACCTTC.

This chain joins TRBV29-1 and TRBJ1-4, with TRBD1 identical over 8 bases. The V gene end was trimmed by 4 bases and the J gene end by 0 bases; junction bases not matched to a gene: 4. CDR1 is SQVTM and CDR2 is ANQGSEA in the germline V gene. The CDR3 consists of 15 residues. The CDR3 is CSVGDRFTTNEKLFF. The CDR3 DNA follows: TGCAGCGTTGGGGACAGGTTTACAACTAATGAAAAACTGTTTTTT.

Points on this clonotype: With a much larger clone just one base away, this may be a read error. J is TRBJ2-3 and V is TRBV20-1; tentative D call: TRBD2 (5 bases). V lost 7 bases and J 4 bases, leaving 12 bases between the germline ends. The CDR3 consists of 12 residues. CDR1 is DFQATT, CDR2 SNEGSKA, per germline (reference sequence). The CDR3 DNA is TGCAGTGTTAAGTCCGGGGCAGATACGCAGTATTTT. The encoded protein is CSVKSGADTQYF.